The 31 T cell receptor beta chains below were found in one sample sequenced in a study of shared clonotypes between healthy human individuals. Assay used: immunoSEQ multiplex PCR; TCRdb lists only in-frame clones, some missing. Of about 2.4 million clones listed, roughly 93% are singletons. Sequenced: naive CD4+ T cells from PBMCs. Sample subset: CD45RA+ positively selected. The receptors come from a man aged 18 to 30 in good health. Some clones in this sample may be carry-over from other donors' samples.

The V and J genes are TRBV14 and TRBJ2-7, with a weak D call TRBD2 (6 bases). V was trimmed by 4 bases and J by 2 bases, leaving 15 bases between them. The CDR3 has 15 residues. Germline assignment: CDR1 SGHDN and CDR2 FVKESK. CDR3 sequence reads: CASSLSAGRPYEQYF. The DNA of the CDR3 is TGTGCCAGCAGCCTATCGGCGGGGCGGCCCTACGAGCAGTACTTC.

Details on this clone: The same CDR3 is also encoded by other DNA sequences in this sample. The chain is built from TRBV19 and TRBJ1-3; D gene ambiguous. The germline CDR1 and CDR2 sequences are LNHDA and SQIVND (reference sequence). The CDR3 extends over 14 amino acids. Trimming shortened V by 0 bases and J by 1 base, and 4 bases separated the two germline ends. CDR3 amino acids: CASSIESSGNTIYF. The CDR3 region has the DNA TGTGCCAGTAGTATAGAGTCTTCTGGAAACACCATATATTTT.

The rearrangement links TRBV6-5 to TRBJ1-6; D might be TRBD1 (5 bases). The CDR3 is 14 amino acids. Per the germline V gene, CDR1 is MNHEY and CDR2 is SVGAGI. Trimming removed 6 bases from V and 10 bases from J, with 16 bases in between. In DNA form, the CDR3 reads TGTGCCAGCAGACTCCGACGGGGGGACTCACCCCTCCACTTT. Translated: CASRLRRGDSPLHF.

This chain links TRBV18 with TRBJ2-5, with D unclear. Trimming shortened V by 2 bases and J by 0 bases, and 7 bases separated the two germline ends. CDR1 is KGHSH and CDR2 is LQKENI in the germline V gene. The CDR3 covers 14 residues. CDR3 sequence (DNA): TGTGCCAGCTCACCAACCCAGAACCAAGAGACCCAGTACTTC. Protein: CASSPTQNQETQYF.

This rearrangement joins TRBV5-1 to TRBJ2-5; 11 positions agree with TRBD2. The J segment lost 0 bases and the V segment lost 0 bases, leaving 1 base of the junction unmatched. This CDR3 spans 16 amino acids. CDR1 is SGHRS, CDR2 YFSETQ, per germline. CDR3 in DNA: TGCGCCAGCAGCTTGGGACTAGCGGGACACCAAGAGACCCAGTACTTC. Translating gives CASSLGLAGHQETQYF.

The V call is TRBV5-1, the J call TRBJ2-5; D perhaps matches TRBD1 (5 bases). V was shortened by 6 bases and J by 1 base, with 10 bases between the two germline ends. Germline CDR1 reads SGHRS; CDR2 reads YFSETQ. The CDR3 runs to 13 residues. The CDR3 DNA reads as TGCGCCAGCAACAATCAGGGCCAAGAGACCCAGTACTTC. This codes for CASNNQGQETQYF.

Details on this clone: This sample also contains other DNA sequences that code for the same CDR3. This chain links TRBV5-1 with TRBJ2-7; the D gene could be TRBD1 or TRBD2 (5 bases each). The CDR3 covers 14 residues. Trimming pared 4 bases from V and 1 base from J, leaving 12 bases between. The germline V gene has CDR1 SGHRS and CDR2 YFSETQ. The CDR3 DNA reads TGCGCCAGCAGCCCTCAGGGACCATCCTACGAGCAGTACTTC. It yields the protein CASSPQGPSYEQYF. The full variable domain, with the rest looked up from reference TRBV5-1 and TRBJ2-7, is KAGVTQTPRYLIKTRGQQVTLSCSPISGHRSVSWYQQTPGQGLQFLFEYFSETQRNKGNFPGRFSGRQFSNSRSEMNVSTLELGDSALYLCASSPQGPSYEQYFGPGTRLTVT.

This clone was observed a single time. The chain is built from TRBV19 and TRBJ1-2; tentatively, D is TRBD1 (6 bases). The V gene's germline CDR1 is LNHDA and CDR2 SQIVND (reference sequence). Trimming took off 4 bases at V and 5 bases at J, with 17 bases between the two ends. The CDR3 extends over 15 amino acids. The CDR3 DNA sequence: TGTGCCAGTAGTACCACCCCGGACAGTCGTTATGGCTACACCTTC. Protein product: CASSTTPDSRYGYTF.

This clone is a singleton in its sample. V and J are TRBV7-2 and TRBJ2-7; D may be TRBD2 (5 bases). Trimming removed 5 bases from V and 3 bases from J, with 11 bases in between. There are 13 residues in the CDR3. Looked up from germline, CDR1 is SGHTA and CDR2 is FQGNSA. CDR3 in DNA: TGTGCCAGCAGCGTCCCCGGGGTCTACGAGCAGTACTTC. Translation gives CASSVPGVYEQYF.

This sequence joins TRBV5-1 and TRBJ2-7; 9 bases match TRBD2. V dropped 2 bases and J dropped 3; count of bases not matched to a gene: 3. The CDR3 extends over 14 amino acids. Germline CDR1 and CDR2: SGHRS and YFSETQ. CDR3 nucleotide sequence: TGCGCCAGCAGCTTCGTAGCGGGAGACTACGAGCAGTACTTC. It encodes CASSFVAGDYEQYF.

V is TRBV25-1 and J is TRBJ1-3, with 9 bases identical to TRBD1. The length of the CDR3 is 18 residues. The junction had 13 bases not matched to a gene; V was cut back by 3 bases and J by 4 bases. The V gene's germline CDR1 is MGHDK and CDR2 SYGVNS. The CDR3, as DNA: TGTGCCAGCAGTGATTTCCGTTTGGGGGACAGGGCGGGAAACACCATATATTTT. This translates into CASSDFRLGDRAGNTIYF.

The V and J genes are TRBV6-5 and TRBJ2-7, with TRBD1 identical over 10 bases. The CDR3 has 13 residues. V shed 5 bases, J shed 5 bases, and the junction held 3 bases outside the gene matches. Germline assignment: CDR1 MNHEY and CDR2 SVGAGI. This CDR3 reads CASSRGTGDEQYF. Written as DNA, the CDR3 is TGTGCCAGCAGTAGGGGGACAGGGGACGAGCAGTACTTC.

The chain carries TRBV5-1 and TRBJ2-5; TRBD1 agrees at 10 bases. Unmatched junction bases numbered 6, after V lost 3 bases and J lost 1 base. Germline CDR1 is SGHRS and CDR2 is YFSETQ. The CDR3 runs to 16 residues. In nucleotides, the CDR3 is TGCGCCAGCAGCTGGCTGGGACAGGGGCCCCAAGAGACCCAGTACTTC. It translates to CASSWLGQGPQETQYF.

The chain couples TRBV5-4 to TRBJ2-3, with 8 bases identical to TRBD2. The CDR3 runs 16 residues. With V trimmed by 4 bases and J by 4 bases, 11 bases remained unmatched. Germline lookup yields CDR1 SGHNT and CDR2 YYREEE (reference sequence). The CDR3 region has the DNA TGTGCCAGCAGCATCGGGACTAGAGGGGGAGCAGATACGCAGTATTTT. Its translation: CASSIGTRGGADTQYF.

The chain carries TRBV15 and TRBJ2-5; 7 nucleotides line up with TRBD2. J gave up 5 bases and V 1 base, and 10 bases lay outside the gene matches. Germline-derived CDR1 and CDR2 are LNHNV and YYDKDF (reference sequence). This CDR3 contains 16 residues. CDR3 loop: CATSRVLVAGQETQYF. CDR3 nucleotide sequence: TGTGCCACCAGCAGAGTATTAGTAGCGGGCCAGGAGACCCAGTACTTC.

This rearrangement joins TRBV6-5 to TRBJ1-4; 7 positions agree with TRBD1. Trimming at V came to 10 bases and at J to 5 bases, leaving 7 bases not matched to a gene. CDR3 length equals 13 residues. Germline-derived CDR1 and CDR2 are MNHEY and SVGAGI. The CDR3, as DNA: TGTGCCACGGGGGCCAGGGGGAATGAAAAACTGTTTTTT. This translates into CATGARGNEKLFF.

The chain is built from TRBV18 and TRBJ2-1; D assignment may be TRBD1 or TRBD2 (5 bases each). Deletions cut 2 bases from V and 2 bases from J, with 13 bases between. CDR1 is KGHSH and CDR2 is LQKENI in the germline V gene. The CDR3 is 16 residues long. CDR3 residues: CASSPYGTTTYNEQFF. The CDR3 coding sequence is TGTGCCAGCTCACCATACGGGACCACTACCTACAATGAGCAGTTCTTC.

The V and J genes are TRBV7-3 and TRBJ2-5; TRBD2 matches 10 bases. The germline CDR1 and CDR2 sequences are SGHTA and FQGTGA. With V trimmed by 5 bases and J by 0 bases, 6 bases remained unmatched. The CDR3 consists of 16 residues. The CDR3 is CASSMGLAPNQETQYF. As DNA, the CDR3 is TGTGCCAGCAGCATGGGACTAGCGCCAAACCAAGAGACCCAGTACTTC. Full variable domain (missing parts from reference TRBV7-3 and TRBJ2-5): GAGVSQTPSNKVTEKGKYVELRCDPISGHTALYWYRQSLGQGPEFLIYFQGTGAADDSGLPNDRFFAVRPEGSVSTLKIQRTERGDSAVYLCASSMGLAPNQETQYFGPGTRLLVL.

The rearrangement uses TRBV9 and TRBJ2-1, with D perhaps TRBD2 (7 bases). The CDR3 is 19 residues long. Trimming cost V 3 bases and J 3 bases, with 25 bases left between them. The germline V gene has CDR1 SGDLS and CDR2 YYNGEE. Here the CDR3 reads CASSDTGGGGSGSYNEQFF. The CDR3 nucleotides are TGTGCCAGCAGCGATACTGGGGGCGGCGGGAGTGGAAGCTACAATGAGCAGTTCTTC.

The J gene is TRBJ1-4, the V gene TRBV7-3; D unresolved. Germline assignment: CDR1 SGHTA and CDR2 FQGTGA. V was shortened by 2 bases and J by 5 bases, with 12 bases between the two germline ends. There are 15 residues in the CDR3. The CDR3 DNA reads TGTGCCAGCAGCTTACAACCTCCCCCAAATGAAAAACTGTTTTTT. This sequence encodes CASSLQPPPNEKLFF.

This chain connects TRBV6-1 to TRBJ1-2, with 7 bases fitting TRBD1. Trimming took 6 bases from V and 3 from J; bases not matched to a gene: 10. Looked up from germline, CDR1 is MNHNS and CDR2 is SASEGT. CDR3 length equals 15 residues. CDR3 residues: CASSPGAGGYYGYTF. The CDR3 nucleotides read TGTGCCAGCAGCCCCGGTGCAGGGGGGTACTATGGCTACACCTTC.

A word on this clone: As the CDR3 is not closed by the conserved phenylalanine or tryptophan, this likely results from a read error. V is TRBV5-1 and J is TRBJ1-1; no reliable D call. Trimming took 4 bases from V and 1 from J, leaving 11 bases between them. Germline V gene sequence: CDR1 SGHRS, CDR2 YFSETQ. This CDR3 has 14 amino acids. CDR3 DNA: TGCGCCAGCAGCGTGTCCTTTCCGAACACTGAAGCTTTCTCT. Translating gives CASSVSFPNTEAFS.

In this sample, this clone turned up a few times. Different DNA sequences within this sample yield the same CDR3. This chain connects TRBV15 to TRBJ1-1; D not certain. Trimming shortened V by 0 bases and J by 1 base, and 6 bases separated the two germline ends. In germline, CDR1 is LNHNV, CDR2 YYDKDF (reference sequence). This CDR3 is 14 amino acids long. CDR3 sequence reads: CATSRDRTNTEAFF. The CDR3 DNA reads TGTGCCACCAGCAGAGATCGGACGAACACTGAAGCTTTCTTT.

The chain carries TRBV5-6 and TRBJ2-1; 8 bases are shared with TRBD1. Trimming took 2 bases from V and 2 from J; bases not matched to a gene: 6. From germline, CDR1 is SGHDT and CDR2 YYEEEE. This CDR3 has 16 amino acids. CDR3 nucleotides: TGTGCCAGCAGCTTCCTGGACAGGGAGCCCTACAATGAGCAGTTCTTC. Translation gives CASSFLDREPYNEQFF.

This rearrangement joins TRBV9 to TRBJ2-7; TRBD1 is a possible D gene (6 bases). V was shortened by 0 bases and J by 3 bases, with 16 bases between the two germline ends. Per germline, CDR1 SGDLS and CDR2 YYNGEE. This CDR3 is 16 amino acids long. CDR3: CASSVGPAKGDYEQYF. The CDR3 coding sequence is TGTGCCAGCAGCGTAGGGCCGGCGAAGGGGGACTACGAGCAGTACTTC. Using reference TRBV9 and TRBJ2-7 for the parts outside the CDR3, the full variable domain is DSGVTQTPKHLITATGQRVTLRCSPRSGDLSVYWYQQSLDQGLQFLIQYYNGEERAKGNILERFSAQQFPDLHSELNLSSLELGDSALYFCASSVGPAKGDYEQYFGPGTRLTVT.

This chain uses TRBV10-3 with TRBJ2-7; unclear D gene. V lost 3 bases to trimming and J lost 1 base, with 16 bases between them. The germline CDR1 and CDR2 sequences are ENHRY and SYGVKD. CDR3 length: 16 residues. The CDR3 nucleotides read TGTGCCATCAGTGATCGGGCAGAAAAAAAGTCCTACGAGCAGTACTTC. Protein sequence: CAISDRAEKKSYEQYF.

The chain uses TRBV18 and TRBJ2-1; D may be TRBD1 (5 bases). Trimming pared 2 bases from V and 14 bases from J, leaving 19 bases between. CDR1 KGHSH and CDR2 LQKENI come from the germline V gene. The CDR3 loop spans 14 amino acids. CDR3 residues: CASSPNEGVLLEFF. The CDR3 DNA reads as TGTGCCAGCTCACCAAATGAAGGGGTCCTTCTGGAGTTCTTC.

The chain's CDR3 is CASSEQAGLNTEAFF. CDR3 nucleotide sequence: TGTGCCAGCAGTGAACAGGCAGGGCTGAACACTGAAGCTTTCTTT. The chain employs TRBV2 and TRBJ1-1; a weak D match, TRBD1 (5 bases). CDR1 and CDR2 (germline): SNHLY, FYNNEI. V was shortened by 2 bases and J by 0 bases, with 10 bases between the two germline ends. This CDR3 has 15 residues.

The chain has TRBV10-3 and TRBJ1-3; TRBD1 matches at 9 bases. Germline trimming cut 6 bases from V and 2 bases from J; bases unmatched to any gene: 8. The CDR3 has 16 residues. The germline V gene has CDR1 ENHRY and CDR2 SYGVKD. The chain's CDR3 is CAIRGGQGVTGNTIYF. The CDR3 bases are TGTGCCATCAGGGGGGGACAGGGAGTCACTGGAAACACCATATATTTT.

V and J are TRBV10-3 and TRBJ2-3, with a weak D call TRBD2 (6 bases). V was trimmed by 11 bases and J by 3 bases, leaving 21 bases between them. CDR1 ENHRY and CDR2 SYGVKD come from the germline V gene. The CDR3 length is 15 residues. CDR3 amino acids: CAARERLEGTDTQYF. The CDR3 DNA follows: TGTGCCGCCAGGGAGCGGTTGGAGGGGACAGATACGCAGTATTTT.

This chain connects TRBV9 to TRBJ2-7, with 9 bases lining up with TRBD1. Unmatched junction bases numbered 10, after V lost 4 bases and J lost 5 bases. The CDR3 is 15 amino acids. The V gene's germline CDR1 is SGDLS and CDR2 YYNGEE. CDR3 bases: TGTGCCAGCAGCTCAACCGGGACAGGGCCGCACGAGCAGTACTTC. Protein: CASSSTGTGPHEQYF.